A selection of T cell receptor beta chains follows, all from one sample in a study of blood T cell repertoires in COVID-19. Sequenced by immunoSEQ multiplex PCR; TCRdb stores in-frame clones only, minus some. The sample gives about 250,000 clones, about 91% of which show up once; just under 6.5% is in the top ten. Material: peripheral blood. The receptor set was obtained from a woman in her twenties or thirties with COVID-19, enrolled during active disease. Each CDR3 is given with its conserved first and last residue. A D gene is named only where the DNA matches it firmly. For some rows the clone size is stated as once, few or many, or as a class when expanded; others skip it.

CDR3nt: TGTGCCAGCATGGGTCGCGGGAACACTGAAGCTTTCTTT
CDR3aa: CASMGRGNTEAFF
abundance: few
j_gene: TRBJ1-1
d_gene: .
v_gene: TRBV5-4

CDR3nt: TGCGCCAGCAGGGCTTCAGGGGAGGGTAGCACTGAAGCTTTCTTT
CDR3aa: CASRASGEGSTEAFF
abundance: .
j_gene: TRBJ1-1
d_gene: .
v_gene: TRBV10-2

CDR3nt: TGTGCCAGCAGTGTACAGGGTTCGAGGACCGGGGAGCTGTTTTTT
CDR3aa: CASSVQGSRTGELFF
abundance: few
j_gene: TRBJ2-2
d_gene: .
v_gene: TRBV2

CDR3nt: TGTGCCACCCACGACCAGGGCGTTTATACCGGGGAGCTGTTTTTT
CDR3aa: CATHDQGVYTGELFF
abundance: .
j_gene: TRBJ2-2
d_gene: .
v_gene: TRBV24-1

CDR3nt: TGTGCCAGCAGCTTAGGTAATGCGGGGGTTTACAATGAGCAGTTCTTC
CDR3aa: CASSLGNAGVYNEQFF
abundance: .
j_gene: TRBJ2-1
d_gene: TRBD2
v_gene: TRBV7-2

CDR3nt: TGTGCCACCAGCAGAGATGATCGGCAGCCCCAGCATTTT
CDR3aa: CATSRDDRQPQHF
abundance: .
j_gene: TRBJ1-5
d_gene: .
v_gene: TRBV15

CDR3nt: TGTGCCAGCAGCCATGGCCAGGGGGCCCGGACTGAAGCTTTCTTT
CDR3aa: CASSHGQGARTEAFF
abundance: .
j_gene: TRBJ1-1
d_gene: TRBD1
v_gene: TRBV4-2

CDR3nt: TGTGCCAGTAAGGGGCGAGACAGATCGAACTATGGCTACACCTTC
CDR3aa: CASKGRDRSNYGYTF
abundance: .
j_gene: TRBJ1-2
d_gene: .
v_gene: TRBV19

CDR3nt: TGTGCCAGTAGTGGGACTAGCGGGGGGTCCTCGTCTGTTGAGCAGTTCTTC
CDR3aa: CASSGTSGGSSSVEQFF
abundance: .
j_gene: TRBJ2-1
d_gene: TRBD2
v_gene: TRBV19

CDR3nt: TGTGCCAGCAGAGCCTCCGACTCATACAATGAGCAGTTCTTC
CDR3aa: CASRASDSYNEQFF
abundance: .
j_gene: TRBJ2-1
d_gene: .
v_gene: TRBV4-2